This T cell receptor beta chain was captured by sequencing in a study of tumor-infiltrating lymphocytes in primary liver carcinoma. Study details: Patients included men and women of 30 to 69 years. These were node-negative, non-metastatic T1-T3 tumors of roughly 4 to 10 cm.

Germline lookup yields CDR1 LGHNA and CDR2 YSLEER. There are 13 residues in the CDR3. Concerning this clonotype itself: Its specificity is unknown. An end of the junction differs from the germline gene, which may be a read error.

Co-extraction yielded RNA and DNA from around 20-30 mg of unsorted bulk tissue. Surgical resection served as treatment for the primary liver carcinoma of these patients. Study-wide points: Tumors had a top-250-clone fraction that was significantly higher than blood (p = 0.039).

cDNA specific to TCR beta was made from 500 ng of total RNA, with a constant-region primer employed for priming. Sequencing libraries for TCR beta derived from three nested multiplex PCR rounds that used slightly modified ARM-PCR. Each of the first two PCR rounds ran about 9 cycles with TRBV1-TRBV30 forward and C-beta reverse primers. In TCRdb, the multiplex PCR reads were re-called with MiXCR into one record per CDR3 protein. Of roughly 80,000 distinct CDR3 sequences listed, 65% to 75% are singletons. This clonotype was obtained from a man between 40 and 49 years old with primary liver carcinoma and hepatitis B virus infection. Material: tumor-adjacent normal liver tissue. The chain is built from TRBV4-3 and TRBJ2-5; D unclear. This CDR3 is CACSQNSKETQYF. CDR3 DNA: TGCGCCTGCAGCCAGAATTCCAAAGAGACCCAGTACTTC.